These T cell receptor beta chains were read from a single sample in a study of shared clonotypes between healthy human individuals. Generated by immunoSEQ multiplex PCR, the TCRdb table keeps only in-frame clones and is missing some. The repertoire consists of 100,000 or so clones, with more than 65% occurring once and the leading ten covering roughly 24%. The sample was memory CD8+ T cells sorted from blood. These receptor sequences come from a woman between 25 and 40 years old in good health. CDR3s include the opening cysteine and the closing phenylalanine or tryptophan. Fields, in order: clone size, J gene, D gene, V gene, CDR3 protein, CDR3 DNA. The D gene is left open where the match is weak. Not all rows give a size; the values are once, few, many and, for expanded clones, a class.

-,TRBJ2-7,TRBD1,TRBV5-1,CASSLSPGQGAYEQYF,TGCGCCAGCAGCTTATCTCCAGGACAGGGAGCCTACGAGCAGTACTTC
few,TRBJ2-3,-,TRBV25-1,CASSESIEELLERNTQYF,TGTGCCAGCAGTGAATCTATTGAGGAACTCCTAGAGAGAAATACGCAGTATTTT
-,TRBJ2-6,-,TRBV7-3,CASSLKVGANVLTF,TGTGCCAGCAGCTTAAAGGTCGGGGCCAACGTCCTGACTTTC
-,TRBJ1-2,TRBD1,TRBV28,CASRLTGAGYGYTF,TGTGCCAGCAGATTGACAGGGGCTGGCTATGGCTACACCTTC
-,TRBJ2-7,-,TRBV7-2,CASSSTYEQYF,TGTGCCAGCAGCTCCACCTACGAGCAGTACTTC
-,TRBJ2-7,TRBD1,TRBV6-6,CASYSGTGYEQYF,TGTGCCAGTTACTCCGGGACAGGCTACGAGCAGTACTTC
many,TRBJ2-3,-,TRBV6-4,CASSDEPTTDTQYF,TGTGCCAGCAGTGACGAGCCGACCACAGATACGCAGTATTTT
-,TRBJ1-1,TRBD1,TRBV30,CAWSETGWAEAFF,TGTGCCTGGAGTGAGACAGGGTGGGCTGAAGCTTTCTTT
-,TRBJ1-5,-,TRBV7-9,CASSLAGYSNQPQHF,TGTGCCAGCAGCTTAGCCGGGTATAGCAATCAGCCCCAGCATTTT
-,TRBJ1-1,-,TRBV27,CASSSGLAVAEAFF,TGTGCCAGCAGTTCCGGGCTCGCGGTCGCTGAAGCTTTCTTT
-,TRBJ1-4,-,TRBV14,CASSRTTGHSEKLFF,TGTGCCAGCAGCCGTACGACGGGTCATAGTGAAAAACTGTTTTTT
-,TRBJ1-2,-,TRBV5-1,CASSLSYGGYGYTF,TGCGCCAGCAGCTTGTCATACGGAGGCTATGGCTACACCTTC
-,TRBJ2-1,-,TRBV28,CASSLFVGSSYNEQFF,TGTGCCAGCAGTTTATTCGTCGGAAGCTCCTACAATGAGCAGTTCTTC
many,TRBJ1-5,-,TRBV6-1,CASSESLVRGLGTQHF,TGTGCCAGCAGTGAATCTCTGGTACGGGGGTTGGGGACCCAGCATTTT
-,TRBJ1-5,TRBD1,TRBV28,CASSPDRDRGFYQPQHF,TGTGCCAGCAGTCCCGATCGGGACAGGGGTTTTTATCAGCCCCAGCATTTT
once,TRBJ1-5,-,TRBV29-1,CSVGGGNQPQHF,TGCAGCGTAGGGGGAGGCAATCAGCCCCAGCATTTT
-,TRBJ1-5,-,TRBV6-6,CASSSGQPQHF,TGTGCCAGCAGTTCGGGTCAGCCCCAGCATTTT
-,TRBJ2-2,TRBD2,TRBV9,CASSIHRPGTSGSTGELFF,TGTGCCAGCAGCATCCACCGACCGGGGACTAGCGGGAGCACCGGGGAGCTGTTTTTT
-,TRBJ2-7,-,TRBV19,CASSITSRVSYEQYF,TGTGCCAGTAGTATAACCAGTCGGGTCTCCTACGAGCAGTACTTC
-,TRBJ2-2,TRBD1,TRBV29-1,CSVEWGQGNTGELFF,TGCAGCGTTGAATGGGGACAGGGGAACACCGGGGAGCTGTTTTTT
-,TRBJ1-3,-,TRBV6-6,CASSRWTVSSGNTIYF,TGTGCCAGCAGTCGGTGGACAGTAAGCTCTGGAAACACCATATATTTT
-,TRBJ2-5,-,TRBV19,CASSIWGAGETQYF,TGTGCCAGTAGTATCTGGGGGGCGGGTGAGACCCAGTACTTC
many,TRBJ2-1,TRBD2,TRBV6-1,CASSQTSGSFHEQFF,TGTGCCAGCTCACAAACTAGCGGGAGTTTTCATGAGCAGTTCTTC
few,TRBJ1-5,-,TRBV28,CASSFWGAGRGNQPQHF,TGTGCCAGCAGTTTTTGGGGGGCCGGTCGGGGCAATCAGCCCCAGCATTTT
-,TRBJ2-2,-,TRBV2,CASSSLEKVPGELFF,TGTGCCAGCAGTAGTCTCGAGAAAGTCCCCGGGGAGCTGTTTTTT
-,TRBJ2-7,-,TRBV2,CASSEARGGYEQYF,TGTGCCAGCAGTGAAGCGCGTGGAGGATACGAGCAGTACTTC
-,TRBJ2-3,TRBD1,TRBV6-4,CASSDEGAAGTDTQYF,TGTGCCAGCAGTGACGAGGGGGCGGCCGGCACAGATACGCAGTATTTT
-,TRBJ2-5,-,TRBV11-2,CASSSRTPSKETQYF,TGTGCCAGCAGCTCTCGAACGCCGTCAAAAGAGACCCAGTACTTC
-,TRBJ2-3,TRBD1,TRBV27,CASSLSWWDRGDTQYF,TGTGCCAGCAGTTTAAGCTGGTGGGACAGGGGAGATACGCAGTATTTT
few,TRBJ2-7,-,TRBV27,CASRKRSIMEDDEQYF,TGTGCCAGCCGAAAACGGTCAATTATGGAGGACGACGAGCAGTACTTC
-,TRBJ2-1,-,TRBV4-1,CASSQERGWLTFSYNEQFF,TGCGCCAGCAGCCAAGAAAGGGGGTGGCTTACATTCTCCTACAATGAGCAGTTCTTC
-,TRBJ1-3,-,TRBV11-2,CASSPGTRGNTIYF,TGTGCCAGCAGCCCCGGGACCCGGGGGAACACCATATATTTT
-,TRBJ1-1,TRBD1,TRBV6-1,CASTPTGGVWAFF,TGTGCCAGCACCCCTACAGGGGGCGTGTGGGCTTTCTTT
-,TRBJ2-1,-,TRBV20-1,CSASLVWDQFF,TGCAGTGCTAGTTTGGTCTGGGACCAGTTCTTC
once,TRBJ2-5,-,TRBV14,CASSLQDPGPGKETQYF,TGTGCCAGCAGCCTTCAAGACCCGGGGCCCGGGAAAGAGACCCAGTACTTC
-,TRBJ2-7,-,TRBV5-1,CASSLGQFYEQYF,TGCGCCAGCAGCCTTGGACAGTTTTACGAGCAGTACTTC
-,TRBJ1-1,-,TRBV6-5,CASSYQGDTEAFF,TGTGCCAGCAGTTACCAGGGCGATACTGAAGCTTTCTTT
once,TRBJ1-5,-,TRBV19,CASSILEGGRNQPQHF,TGTGCCAGTAGTATCTTGGAGGGGGGGCGCAATCAGCCCCAGCATTTT
-,TRBJ2-5,-,TRBV4-1,CASSRLTWGSQETQYF,TGCGCCAGCAGCCGATTAACCTGGGGGAGTCAAGAGACCCAGTACTTC
-,TRBJ2-5,-,TRBV19,CASSPGPQETQYF,TGTGCCAGTAGTCCGGGACCTCAGGAGACCCAGTACTTC
many,TRBJ2-3,TRBD2,TRBV6-4,CASSVAAGSTDTQYF,TGTGCCAGCAGTGTAGCAGCGGGAAGCACAGATACGCAGTATTTT
-,TRBJ1-5,-,TRBV19,CASSSRYSNQPQHF,TGTGCCAGTAGTAGTAGGTATAGCAATCAGCCCCAGCATTTT
-,TRBJ1-2,-,TRBV30,CAWTWRAGYTF,TGTGCCTGGACGTGGCGGGCGGGCTACACCTTC
-,TRBJ2-7,TRBD2,TRBV27,CASSPGLAGYEQYF,TGTGCCAGCAGTCCGGGACTAGCGGGATACGAGCAGTACTTC
-,TRBJ2-6,-,TRBV30,CACKGASGANVLTF,TGTGCCTGCAAAGGGGCCTCTGGGGCCAACGTCCTGACTTTC
-,TRBJ1-1,-,TRBV27,CASSLSSGFSPEEAFF,TGTGCCAGCAGTTTATCGTCAGGGTTTTCACCTGAGGAAGCTTTCTTT
-,TRBJ2-1,TRBD2,TRBV10-2,CASSERPGGLAGEDEQFF,TGCGCCAGCAGTGAGCGGCCGGGGGGACTAGCGGGAGAGGATGAGCAGTTCTTC
few,TRBJ1-6,-,TRBV19,CASSTTEGEVSPLHF,TGTGCCAGTAGTACCACGGAGGGGGAAGTTTCACCCCTCCACTTT
-,TRBJ2-7,TRBD2,TRBV5-1,CASSWGGLVSGTYEQYF,TGCGCCAGCAGCTGGGGGGGTCTAGTAAGTGGGACCTACGAGCAGTACTTC
-,TRBJ2-1,-,TRBV11-2,CASSLVDEQFF,TGTGCCAGCAGCTTAGTAGATGAGCAGTTCTTC
-,TRBJ1-2,-,TRBV6-1,CASSGQGPTSGYTF,TGTGCCAGCAGTGGTCAGGGCCCCACAAGTGGCTACACCTTC
once,TRBJ2-1,-,TRBV2,CASRWGSYNEQFF,TGTGCCAGCAGATGGGGCTCCTACAATGAGCAGTTCTTC
-,TRBJ2-1,-,TRBV19,CASSIAASYNEQFF,TGTGCCAGTAGTATTGCCGCTTCCTACAATGAGCAGTTCTTC
-,TRBJ2-3,-,TRBV7-9,CASSDQATRTDTQYF,TGTGCCAGCAGCGACCAGGCGACTCGCACAGATACGCAGTATTTT
-,TRBJ2-1,-,TRBV2,CASSRLDRYNEQFF,TGTGCCAGCAGTAGACTAGACAGATACAATGAGCAGTTCTTC